The 9 T cell receptor beta chains below all came from one sample that was sequenced in a study of blood T cells in healthy people across ages. Combining a sample-barcoded 5' primer with a J-beta primer mix, a second PCR ran for about 6 to 11 cycles. TCRdb called the 5' RACE reads again in MiXCR, with one record for every CDR3 protein. The table shows about 840,000 distinct CDR3 sequences, with 25% to 30% occurring only once. This sample was shared with a second study, whose subject was T cells of mothers and their children.

The sequenced sample consisted of blood. The receptor set was obtained from a woman aged 40-49 years in good health.

In its sample, this clonotype was seen a few times. The V gene is TRBV29-1, the J gene TRBJ1-5; D may be TRBD1 (5 bases). V shed 7 bases and J shed 8 bases, with 18 bases lying between them. Germline assignment: CDR1 SQVTM and CDR2 ANQGSEA. The CDR3 length is 13 residues. This CDR3 reads CSAKGTAAEPQHF. The CDR3, as DNA: TGCAGCGCCAAAGGGACCGCGGCGGAGCCCCAGCATTTT.

The chain combines TRBV7-3 with TRBJ2-5, with 8 bases matching TRBD2. The CDR3 contains 15 residues. The ends lost 5 bases at V and 0 bases at J; junction bases unmatched: 5. Germline loops: CDR1 SGHTA, CDR2 FQGTGA. The CDR3 sequence is CASSPTGGYQETQYF. In DNA, the CDR3 is TGTGCCAGCAGCCCCACGGGAGGGTACCAAGAGACCCAGTACTTC.

This clonotype was seen more than once but under ten times. This rearrangement joins TRBV29-1 to TRBJ1-1; D is unresolved. This CDR3 is 14 amino acids long. The germline CDR1 and CDR2 sequences are SQVTM and ANQGSEA. Trimming cost V 4 bases and J 0 bases, with 12 bases left between them. CDR3 bases: TGCAGCGTTGTTTGGGTAGTCATGAACACTGAAGCTTTCTTT. This sequence encodes CSVVWVVMNTEAFF.

In its sample, this clonotype was seen many times. This rearrangement joins TRBV12-3 or TRBV12-4 to TRBJ2-3; a possible D gene is TRBD2 (5 bases). This CDR3 spans 12 amino acids. Trimming pared 1 base from V and 6 bases from J, leaving 5 bases between. The CDR3 DNA is TGTGCCAGCAGTTTAGGCGGGGATACGCAGTATTTT. This translates into CASSLGGDTQYF.

V usage is TRBV27 and J usage is TRBJ2-3; 8 positions match TRBD2. The CDR3 consists of 16 residues. Per the germline V gene, CDR1 is MNHEY and CDR2 is SMNVEV (reference sequence). Trimming took 7 bases from V and 2 from J; bases not matched to a gene: 11. As DNA, the CDR3 is TGTGCCAGCACCAACTCCCGGGGGGGCCACACAGATACGCAGTATTTT. Translation: CASTNSRGGHTDTQYF.

As to this clonotype: The junction departs from the called germline gene at one end, perhaps through a read error. This CDR3 reads CASNLGGAGMYNEQFF. The CDR3 DNA follows: TGTGCCAGCAACTTAGGGGGGGCGGGGATGTACAATGAGCAGTTCTTC. This rearrangement joins TRBV7-2 to TRBJ2-1; D perhaps matches TRBD2 (7 bases). Germline V gives CDR1 SGHTA, CDR2 FQGNSA. The CDR3 covers 16 residues.

This clonotype was seen a single time. The chain combines TRBV28 with TRBJ1-1, with D unresolved. Germline CDR1 MDHEN, CDR2 SYDVKM. This CDR3 spans 13 amino acids. The germline V and J ends were trimmed by 3 bases and 5 bases, with 10 bases remaining between them. The CDR3 nucleotides are TGTGCCAGCAGTTTCGAGGTAGGGACTGAAGCTTTCTTT. It is translated as CASSFEVGTEAFF.

V usage is TRBV4-3 and J usage is TRBJ1-3; no definite D call. V lost 2 bases to trimming and J lost 7 bases, with 24 bases between them. CDR3 length: 18 amino acids. Per germline, CDR1 LGHNA and CDR2 YSLEER. CDR3 amino acids: CASSQHPLRSSTRNTIYF. CDR3 nucleotides: TGCGCCAGCAGCCAACACCCTCTCAGGAGCTCTACTAGGAACACCATATATTTT.

Only a few counts were recorded for this clonotype. This chain joins TRBV7-8 and TRBJ2-2; D gene uncertain. The CDR3 is made up of 14 amino acids. Between the trimmed V and J ends, which lost 4 bases and 7 bases, there was a span of 13 bases. In germline, CDR1 is SGHVS, CDR2 FQNEAQ. The CDR3 DNA reads TGTGCCAGCAGCTCCACCCTTGGTATCGGGGAGCTGTTTTTT. This gives the protein CASSSTLGIGELFF.